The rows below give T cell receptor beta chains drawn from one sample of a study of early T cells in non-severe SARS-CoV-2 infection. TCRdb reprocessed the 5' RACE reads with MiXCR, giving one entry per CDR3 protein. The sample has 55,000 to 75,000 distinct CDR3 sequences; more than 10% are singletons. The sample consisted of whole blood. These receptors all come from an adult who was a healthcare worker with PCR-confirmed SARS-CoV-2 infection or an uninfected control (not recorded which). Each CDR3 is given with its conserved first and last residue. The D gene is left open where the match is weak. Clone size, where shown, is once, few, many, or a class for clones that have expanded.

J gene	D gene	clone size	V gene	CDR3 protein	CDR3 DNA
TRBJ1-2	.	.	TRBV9	CASSSSTAGYGYTF	TGTGCCAGCAGCAGCTCGACAGCCGGCTATGGCTACACCTTC
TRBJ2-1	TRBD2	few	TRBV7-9	CASSLTGTSGPKGQFF	TGTGCCAGCAGCTTAACCGGGACTAGCGGACCCAAGGGGCAGTTCTTC
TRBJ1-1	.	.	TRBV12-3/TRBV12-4	CASSLYNTEAFF	TGTGCCAGCAGTTTATACAACACTGAAGCTTTCTTT
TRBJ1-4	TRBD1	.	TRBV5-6	CASSLEVRGALFF	TGTGCCAGCAGCTTGGAGGTCAGGGGGGCACTGTTTTTT
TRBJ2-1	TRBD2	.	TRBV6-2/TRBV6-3	CASSITSGGYNEQFF	TGTGCCAGCAGCATAACTAGCGGGGGTTACAATGAGCAGTTCTTC
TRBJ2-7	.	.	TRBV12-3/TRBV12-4	CASSLAGYSYEQYF	TGTGCCAGCAGTTTGGCTGGTTACTCCTACGAGCAGTACTTC
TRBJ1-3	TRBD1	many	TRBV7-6	CASSLVPGQGYGNTIYF	TGTGCCAGCAGCTTGGTGCCGGGACAGGGTTATGGAAACACCATATATTTT
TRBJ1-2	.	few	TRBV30	CAWSQSNYGYTF	TGTGCCTGGAGTCAAAGTAACTATGGCTACACCTTC
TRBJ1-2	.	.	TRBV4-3	CASSQDRGDNYGYTF	TGCGCCAGCAGCCAAGATCGAGGGGATAACTATGGCTACACCTTC
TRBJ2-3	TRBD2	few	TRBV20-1	CSAIPGLAGTDTQYF	TGCAGTGCAATCCCGGGACTAGCGGGCACAGATACGCAGTATTTT
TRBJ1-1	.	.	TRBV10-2	CASSESRGEAFF	TGCGCCAGCAGTGAGTCTAGGGGTGAAGCTTTCTTT
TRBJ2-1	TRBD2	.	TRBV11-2	CASSPSGGAYNEQFF	TGTGCCAGCAGCCCCAGCGGGGGGGCCTACAATGAGCAGTTCTTC
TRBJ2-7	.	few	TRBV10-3	CAIRDEGWPYF	TGTGCCATCAGGGACGAAGGTTGGCCGTACTTC
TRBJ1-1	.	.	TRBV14	CASSPRTLSTEAFF	TGTGCCAGCAGCCCCAGAACACTTAGCACTGAAGCTTTCTTT
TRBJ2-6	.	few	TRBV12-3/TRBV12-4	CAIIQSGANVLTF	TGTGCCATCATCCAGTCTGGGGCCAACGTCCTGACTTTC
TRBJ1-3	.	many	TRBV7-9	CASSHPGDYSGNTIYF	TGTGCCAGCAGCCATCCCGGAGATTACTCTGGAAACACCATATATTTT
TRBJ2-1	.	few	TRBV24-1	CATSRSDTDYNEQFF	TGTGCCACCAGCCGATCAGATACTGACTACAATGAGCAGTTCTTC
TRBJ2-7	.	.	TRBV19	CASSIGWSSYEQYF	TGTGCCAGTAGTATAGGGTGGAGCTCCTACGAGCAGTACTTC
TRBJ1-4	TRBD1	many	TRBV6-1	CASRWTGRNEKLFF	TGTGCCAGCAGGTGGACAGGGAGGAATGAAAAACTGTTTTTT
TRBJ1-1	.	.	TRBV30	CAWSIPNTEAFF	TGTGCCTGGAGTATTCCGAACACTGAAGCTTTCTTT
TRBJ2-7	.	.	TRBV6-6	CASSREVEGPYEQYF	TGTGCCAGCAGTCGGGAAGTGGAGGGGCCTTACGAGCAGTACTTC
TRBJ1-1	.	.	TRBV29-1	CSVEHLATEAFF	TGCAGCGTTGAACATCTCGCCACTGAAGCTTTCTTT
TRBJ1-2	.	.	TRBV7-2	CASTRDVTNYGYTF	TGTGCCAGCACCAGAGATGTTACTAACTATGGCTACACCTTC
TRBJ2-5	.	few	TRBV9	CASSVGGSQETQYF	TGTGCCAGCAGCGTAGGGGGCAGCCAAGAGACCCAGTACTTC
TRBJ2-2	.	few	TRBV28	CASSLYGGSTGELFF	TGTGCCAGCAGTTTATACGGGGGCTCCACCGGGGAGCTGTTTTTT
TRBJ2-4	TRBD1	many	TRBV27	CASSLGQGLAKNIQYF	TGTGCCAGCAGTCTCGGACAGGGACTAGCCAAAAACATTCAGTACTTC
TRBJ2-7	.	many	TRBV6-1	CASMKGPGFNYEQYF	TGTGCCAGCATGAAGGGCCCAGGGTTCAACTACGAGCAGTACTTC
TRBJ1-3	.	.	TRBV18	CASSPQGPTGHTIYF	TGTGCCAGCTCACCACAAGGGCCGACCGGCCACACCATATATTTT
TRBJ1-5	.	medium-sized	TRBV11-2	CASSPSPQEPQHF	TGTGCCAGCAGTCCGAGTCCCCAGGAGCCCCAGCATTTT